This T cell receptor beta chain originates from a study of T cell repertoires in cytomegalovirus infection. The wider study: Shared public TCR beta signatures pointed to both CMV infection and a matching HLA type.

MiXCR was run by TCRdb on the reads, yielding one entry per CDR3 protein. Of 100,000 to 150,000 distinct CDR3 sequences listed, around 25% were seen once; the top ten hold 34%. Study-level findings and limits: The ex vivo response showed dominance by HLA-C-restricted CMV-specific TCR beta clonotypes.

The CDR3 loop spans 12 amino acids. After removal of 6 bases from V and 9 bases from J, the junction contained 3 bases not matched to a gene. This clonotype was seen a few times. Its antigen is not identified. The chain links TRBV12-3 or TRBV12-4 to TRBJ2-1; TRBD1 matches at 9 bases. This clonotype originated in a human donor in good health (CMV status not recorded). Some clones in this sample may be carry-over from other donors' samples. The specimen sequenced was PBMCs, sequenced either directly or after in vitro stimulation (not recorded which). The CDR3 spells CASSGQGIEQFF. In DNA, the CDR3 is TGTGCCAGCAGCGGACAGGGGATTGAGCAGTTCTTC.